These T cell receptor beta chains were read from a single sample in a study of OX40 agonist ivuxolimab in advanced cancers. The data were produced by immunoSEQ multiplex PCR, yet TCRdb's version contains in-frame clones alone and is incomplete. The repertoire holds 72,000 or so clones, with 80% to 90% as singletons. This specimen was CD4+ or CD8+ T cells sorted from blood, taken in a trial of the OX40 agonist ivuxolimab. The source of these receptors is an adult with an advanced solid tumor such as melanoma, head and neck, liver or kidney cancer. CDR3s include the opening cysteine and the closing phenylalanine or tryptophan. Each record gives: CDR3 length, V gene, J gene, clone size, D gene, CDR3 DNA, CDR3 protein. A D gene is named only where the DNA matches it firmly. A clone size is listed for some rows: how often the clone was seen (once, few, many), or a class if it is expanded.

CDR3 length: 15
V gene: TRBV25-1
J gene: TRBJ2-3
clone size: .
D gene: TRBD2
CDR3 DNA: TGTGCCAGCAGCCTGCGGGAGTCAAGCACAGATACGCAGTATTTT
CDR3 protein: CASSLRESSTDTQYF

CDR3 length: 14
V gene: TRBV19
J gene: TRBJ1-2
clone size: .
D gene: TRBD1
CDR3 DNA: TGTGCCAGTAGCCACCGACAGGGGGCCTCTGGCTACACCTTC
CDR3 protein: CASSHRQGASGYTF

CDR3 length: 14
V gene: TRBV6-6
J gene: TRBJ1-5
clone size: .
D gene: .
CDR3 DNA: TGTGCCAGCATGGGCCCGTATAGCAATCAGCCCCAGCATTTT
CDR3 protein: CASMGPYSNQPQHF

CDR3 length: 12
V gene: TRBV21-1
J gene: TRBJ1-5
clone size: .
D gene: .
CDR3 DNA: TGTGCCACCGCAGTAGCCAATCAGCCCCAGCATTTT
CDR3 protein: CATAVANQPQHF

CDR3 length: 13
V gene: TRBV28
J gene: TRBJ2-7
clone size: .
D gene: .
CDR3 DNA: TGTGCCAGCAGTTGGGTAGGGACCTACGAGCAGTACTTC
CDR3 protein: CASSWVGTYEQYF

CDR3 length: 17
V gene: TRBV25-1
J gene: TRBJ2-5
clone size: .
D gene: .
CDR3 DNA: TGTGCCAGCAGTGACACCCTTCGGGGACGGGACCAAGAGACCCAGTACTTC
CDR3 protein: CASSDTLRGRDQETQYF

CDR3 length: 17
V gene: TRBV30
J gene: TRBJ2-1
clone size: once
D gene: .
CDR3 DNA: TGTGCCTGGAGACCCGGCGAACTTTGGAGCTCCTACAATGAGCAGTTCTTC
CDR3 protein: CAWRPGELWSSYNEQFF

CDR3 length: 11
V gene: TRBV27
J gene: TRBJ2-1
clone size: once
D gene: .
CDR3 DNA: TGTGCCAGCAGTTTCGGTCGGGAGCGGTTCTTC
CDR3 protein: CASSFGRERFF

CDR3 length: 15
V gene: TRBV5-5
J gene: TRBJ1-4
clone size: .
D gene: TRBD1
CDR3 DNA: TGTGCCAGCAGCCCATCGGGACAGGACGGTGAAAAACTGTTTTTT
CDR3 protein: CASSPSGQDGEKLFF

CDR3 length: 16
V gene: TRBV4-1
J gene: TRBJ2-3
clone size: .
D gene: .
CDR3 DNA: TGCGCCAGCAGCCCCAGAGGCGCCACGCTAACAGATACGCAGTATTTT
CDR3 protein: CASSPRGATLTDTQYF

CDR3 length: 16
V gene: TRBV6-4
J gene: TRBJ1-2
clone size: .
D gene: .
CDR3 DNA: TGTGCCACCACGACCACAACGGAGGGGGTGTTCTATGGCTACACCTTC
CDR3 protein: CATTTTTEGVFYGYTF

CDR3 length: 15
V gene: TRBV5-6
J gene: TRBJ2-6
clone size: .
D gene: .
CDR3 DNA: TGTGCCAGCAGCTTGGATTACTCTGGGGCCAACGTCCTGACTTTC
CDR3 protein: CASSLDYSGANVLTF

CDR3 length: 13
V gene: TRBV29-1
J gene: TRBJ2-3
clone size: once
D gene: .
CDR3 DNA: TGCAGCGTTGGTTTTGGTCAGAGAGATACGCAGTATTTT
CDR3 protein: CSVGFGQRDTQYF

CDR3 length: 18
V gene: TRBV19
J gene: TRBJ1-5
clone size: .
D gene: .
CDR3 DNA: TGTGCCAGTAGTATACTCGGGGGCACTAGATATAGCAATCAGCCCCAGCATTTT
CDR3 protein: CASSILGGTRYSNQPQHF

CDR3 length: 17
V gene: TRBV6-1
J gene: TRBJ2-6
clone size: .
D gene: .
CDR3 DNA: TGTGCCAGCAGTGCCGGGGACAGCGGGTCTGCGGACAACGTCCTGACTTTC
CDR3 protein: CASSAGDSGSADNVLTF

CDR3 length: 15
V gene: TRBV2
J gene: TRBJ2-3
clone size: .
D gene: .
CDR3 DNA: TGTGCCAGCAGACCATTCACAGGTAGCACAGATACGCAGTATTTT
CDR3 protein: CASRPFTGSTDTQYF

CDR3 length: 14
V gene: TRBV21-1
J gene: TRBJ1-4
clone size: .
D gene: .
CDR3 DNA: TGTGCCACCCAAACCGACAGGCGGGGAGAAAAACTGTTTTTT
CDR3 protein: CATQTDRRGEKLFF

CDR3 length: 14
V gene: TRBV7-8
J gene: TRBJ1-1
clone size: once
D gene: .
CDR3 DNA: TGTGCCAGCAGTTCCCGCAGGGATGGCACTGAAGCTTTCTTT
CDR3 protein: CASSSRRDGTEAFF

CDR3 length: 13
V gene: TRBV11-3
J gene: TRBJ2-7
clone size: .
D gene: .
CDR3 DNA: TGTGCCAGCAGCTTAGTCGTAGACTACGAGCAGTACTTC
CDR3 protein: CASSLVVDYEQYF

CDR3 length: 14
V gene: TRBV19
J gene: TRBJ1-4
clone size: .
D gene: .
CDR3 DNA: TGTGCCAGTAGTCGGGTGGAGCCCTGGGAAAAACTGTTTTTT
CDR3 protein: CASSRVEPWEKLFF

CDR3 length: 15
V gene: TRBV27
J gene: TRBJ2-2
clone size: .
D gene: TRBD2
CDR3 DNA: TGTGCCAGCAGTTTATGGACTAGCAACACCGGGGAGCTGTTTTTT
CDR3 protein: CASSLWTSNTGELFF

CDR3 length: 14
V gene: TRBV12-5
J gene: TRBJ2-7
clone size: .
D gene: .
CDR3 DNA: TGTGCTAGTGGTTTGTTTCCGGACTCCTACGAGCAGTACTTC
CDR3 protein: CASGLFPDSYEQYF

CDR3 length: 18
V gene: TRBV28
J gene: TRBJ1-2
clone size: .
D gene: .
CDR3 DNA: TGTGCCAGCAGCCGCCGACGGCGCTGGGACAATAATAACTATGGCTACACCTTC
CDR3 protein: CASSRRRRWDNNNYGYTF

CDR3 length: 15
V gene: TRBV29-1
J gene: TRBJ2-1
clone size: .
D gene: TRBD1
CDR3 DNA: TGCAGCGTTGACTCTACAGGGGACATCTACAATGAGCAGTTCTTC
CDR3 protein: CSVDSTGDIYNEQFF

CDR3 length: 15
V gene: TRBV7-8
J gene: TRBJ2-3
clone size: .
D gene: .
CDR3 DNA: TGTGCCAGCAGTCACCCTGGGGCAGGCACAGATACGCAGTATTTT
CDR3 protein: CASSHPGAGTDTQYF